Sequencing of this T cell receptor (beta chain) was carried out in a study of vaccination and CD4 T cells after COVID-19 (dated by TCRdb to between 2021 and 2022). Background on the whole study: SARS-CoV-2 positivity had been established in the convalescent patients by nasal swab PCR, and mild disease was recorded in several of these patients and severe disease in one. Control cultures used a CEFX viral epitope pool as positive control, an HIV-1 Nef peptide pool as negative control, or no peptide. The spike-specific CD4+ TCR repertoire was compared before and after mRNA vaccination in approximately ten COVID-19 convalescent patients and several infection-naive healthy vaccine recipients. Two doses of either the Pfizer-BioNTech BNT162b2 vaccine (n=8) or the Moderna mRNA-1273 vaccine (n=2) were administered to participants. Post-COVID blood samples from convalescent patients were collected a median of approximately 93 days after diagnosis, with a range of 35 to 161 days. The convalescent cohort included six males and four females, with two Hispanic individuals, seven Caucasians, two Asians and one multiracial person. Overlapping spike peptide pools from SARS-CoV-2 and from the common cold coronaviruses HCoV-NL63, HCoV-OC43 and HCoV-229E were used as culture stimuli. The time from the second vaccine dose to post-vaccine blood sampling had a median of roughly 70 days and ranged from about 14 to 250 days. Broader findings and caveats from the paper: Although the median number of SARS-CoV-2-reactive clonotypes went up from some 23 after infection to about 38 after vaccination, the increase was not significant. Only a relatively small number of convalescent patients were included in the study, and early timepoints following natural infection were not analyzed. In convalescent patients, a median around 90% of post-vaccine SARS-CoV-2-reactive clones were detected only after vaccination, and vaccine-specific priming was suggested by this finding. Of the vaccine-specific clones in convalescent patients, 304 of 307, or nearly all, reacted only to SARS-CoV-2 spike and did not cross-react with common cold coronaviruses.

The label giving this sample's treatment or condition can be read as: roughly 10-day PBMC culture with coronavirus spike peptide pools or control peptides (ViraFEST assay). The ViraFEST assay, used in the study, expanded antigen-specific T cells with peptide pools and then identified the expanded clonotypes through TCR sequencing. The convalescent patients' positive SARS-CoV-2 PCR tests were from March to December 2020, which was before the Alpha, Beta and Delta variants emerged in the United States. PBMCs were cultured at about 2 million per well in IMDM supplemented with about 5.5% human AB serum and roughly 10 IU/ml IL-2, with 9.5 to 10 ug/ml peptide pools added. On days 3 and 7, half of the culture medium was replaced with fresh IL-2-containing medium. After 10 days of culture, CD4+ T cells were isolated by negative selection with the EasySep CD4+ T cell isolation kit. Ficoll-Paque Plus gradient centrifugation was used to isolate PBMCs from whole blood, and the isolated PBMCs were then either used fresh or cryopreserved at -140C. In general, triplicate wells were set up for every culture condition.

As for this clonotype: The antigen it recognizes is unknown. No quality values exist for individual bases; no much larger clone is one base distant.

The method behind the library was PCR. TCR sequencing of DNA from cultured CD4+ T cells used the Oncomine TCR Beta short-read assay at the Johns Hopkins FTIC core. The QIAamp micro DNA kit was used to extract genomic DNA from the cultured CD4+ T cells. Oncomine TCR Beta libraries made from cultured CD4+ T cells were pooled using unique dual indexes and sequenced on an Illumina iSeq 100. Processing in the source paper ran as follows. Non-productive sequences were removed, and CDR3s that did not start with C, did not end with F or W, or were shorter than 7 amino acids were discarded. Antigen-specific clonotypes were identified with the MANAFEST web application by comparing peptide-stimulated wells with reference and other culture wells. To be called positive, a clone needed an FDR below 0.05, an odds ratio above 5, and a productive frequency above 0.1% in at least two of three replicate wells. Clonotypes that were significantly expanded in both SARS-CoV-2 spike wells and at least one common cold coronavirus spike condition were defined as cross-reactive. Similarity between CDR3 sequences was evaluated in R version 3.6.1 using Levenshtein distances (stringdist) and unrooted phylogenetic trees (ape). Using fastp at Q25 and MiXCR, TCRdb reprocessed the public reads and kept productive beta chains. Each entry merges the rows of one CDR3 protein and shows their most common DNA and genes. The V and J calls follow TCRdb's processing rather than the paper's. For this sample the table gives about 5,500 distinct CDR3 sequences, of which approximately 74% were detected only once. Together, the top ten hold approximately 18% of the sample.

The junction carries 16 bases between V and J, which are trimmed by 6 bases and 5 bases respectively. The germline V gene (reference sequence) supplies CDR1 DFQATT and CDR2 SNEGSKA. The CDR3 numbers 14 residues from cysteine through phenylalanine. The sequence is cut down to CDR3 DNA, 42 bases in frame from base 1. The rearrangement combines TRBV20-1 with TRBJ1-4; the D segment could be TRBD1, given 5 matching bases. This clonotype was sampled from a human donor who had recovered from COVID-19. The sample consisted of CD4+ T cells from blood, cultured in vitro. The CDR3 amino acid sequence is: CSARPVRGNEKLFF. The DNA sequence is given as TGCAGTGCCCGACCGGTAAGGGGAAATGAAAAACTGTTTTTT.